The rows below give T cell receptor beta chains drawn from one sample of a study of T cell responses to AZD1222 COVID-19 vaccine. Generated by immunoSEQ multiplex PCR, the TCRdb table keeps only in-frame clones and is missing some. The repertoire holds approximately 60,000 clones, with 65% to 85% as singletons. This sample comprised peripheral blood, obtained on day 0 of AZD1222 vaccination. These receptors all stem from an adult in good health. The CDR3 runs from the conserved cysteine through the conserved F or W. The D gene is left open where the match is weak. Clone sizes are given selectively: once, few, many, or a class where the clone is expanded.

v_gene: TRBV10-1
j_gene: TRBJ2-7
abundance: .
d_gene: TRBD1
CDR3aa: CASSELVGTGSYEQYF
CDR3nt: TGCGCCAGCAGTGAGCTAGTAGGGACAGGGTCCTACGAGCAGTACTTC

v_gene: TRBV28
j_gene: TRBJ1-4
abundance: .
d_gene: .
CDR3aa: CASSSNSGEGREKLFF
CDR3nt: TGTGCCAGCAGCTCGAACTCAGGGGAGGGCCGTGAAAAACTGTTTTTT

v_gene: TRBV30
j_gene: TRBJ1-5
abundance: .
d_gene: .
CDR3aa: CAWSPGPDQPQHF
CDR3nt: TGTGCCTGGAGTCCGGGACCAGATCAGCCCCAGCATTTT

v_gene: TRBV27
j_gene: TRBJ1-5
abundance: .
d_gene: .
CDR3aa: CASSRQLNQPQHF
CDR3nt: TGTGCCAGCTCAAGACAGCTTAATCAGCCCCAGCATTTT

v_gene: TRBV5-6
j_gene: TRBJ1-5
abundance: .
d_gene: .
CDR3aa: CASSLSPLGISNQPQHF
CDR3nt: TGTGCCAGCAGCTTGTCTCCGTTGGGGATTAGCAATCAGCCCCAGCATTTT

v_gene: TRBV6-5
j_gene: TRBJ1-2
abundance: .
d_gene: .
CDR3aa: CASSGIGLQYGYTF
CDR3nt: TGTGCCAGCAGCGGAATTGGGCTACAGTATGGCTACACCTTC

v_gene: TRBV2
j_gene: TRBJ1-5
abundance: .
d_gene: .
CDR3aa: CASSGPAGSQPQHF
CDR3nt: TGTGCCAGCAGTGGCCCGGCAGGGTCCCAGCCCCAGCATTTT

v_gene: TRBV6-6
j_gene: TRBJ1-2
abundance: .
d_gene: .
CDR3aa: CASSPETAGLGYTF
CDR3nt: TGTGCCAGCAGCCCCGAGACCGCCGGGTTGGGCTACACCTTC

v_gene: TRBV6-6
j_gene: TRBJ1-1
abundance: .
d_gene: .
CDR3aa: CASILQGNTEAFF
CDR3nt: TGTGCCAGCATTTTACAGGGCAACACTGAAGCTTTCTTT

v_gene: TRBV5-6
j_gene: TRBJ2-7
abundance: .
d_gene: .
CDR3aa: CASSLTGREQYF
CDR3nt: TGTGCCAGCAGCTTGACAGGGCGCGAGCAGTACTTC

v_gene: TRBV2
j_gene: TRBJ1-6
abundance: .
d_gene: .
CDR3aa: CASSEFIGGSPLHF
CDR3nt: TGTGCCAGCAGCGAATTTATTGGTGGTTCACCCCTCCACTTT

v_gene: TRBV6-6
j_gene: TRBJ2-7
abundance: .
d_gene: .
CDR3aa: CASSYSFRDSYEQYF
CDR3nt: TGTGCCAGCAGTTACTCCTTCCGAGACTCCTACGAGCAGTACTTC

v_gene: TRBV5-6
j_gene: TRBJ1-5
abundance: .
d_gene: .
CDR3aa: CASSSTGISNQPQHF
CDR3nt: TGTGCCAGCAGCTCCACAGGGATCAGCAATCAGCCCCAGCATTTT

v_gene: TRBV11-2
j_gene: TRBJ2-1
abundance: .
d_gene: .
CDR3aa: CASRKLGDHEQFF
CDR3nt: TGTGCCAGCAGAAAGCTGGGGGACCATGAGCAGTTCTTC

v_gene: TRBV2
j_gene: TRBJ1-5
abundance: .
d_gene: .
CDR3aa: CASGVNQPQHF
CDR3nt: TGTGCCAGCGGGGTTAATCAGCCCCAGCATTTT

v_gene: TRBV6-5
j_gene: TRBJ1-1
abundance: .
d_gene: .
CDR3aa: CASIASGGMNTEAFF
CDR3nt: TGTGCCAGCATTGCGTCAGGAGGCATGAACACTGAAGCTTTCTTT

v_gene: TRBV6-5
j_gene: TRBJ2-1
abundance: .
d_gene: .
CDR3aa: CASSAGQSYNEQFF
CDR3nt: TGTGCCAGCTCCGCCGGGCAGTCCTACAATGAGCAGTTCTTC

v_gene: TRBV29-1
j_gene: TRBJ2-7
abundance: .
d_gene: .
CDR3aa: CSVRTESYEQYF
CDR3nt: TGCAGCGTCCGGACAGAATCCTACGAGCAGTACTTC

v_gene: TRBV7-9
j_gene: TRBJ2-3
abundance: once
d_gene: TRBD2
CDR3aa: CASSDSSGGADTQYF
CDR3nt: TGTGCCAGCAGCGATTCTAGCGGGGGGGCAGATACGCAGTATTTT

v_gene: TRBV2
j_gene: TRBJ1-5
abundance: .
d_gene: .
CDR3aa: CASTPRVRDSNQPQHF
CDR3nt: TGTGCCAGCACCCCGAGGGTTCGTGATAGCAATCAGCCCCAGCATTTT

v_gene: TRBV4-3
j_gene: TRBJ2-1
abundance: .
d_gene: .
CDR3aa: CASSQDPYGVGNEQFF
CDR3nt: TGCGCCAGCAGCCAAGATCCCTACGGGGTCGGTAATGAGCAGTTCTTC

v_gene: TRBV11-2
j_gene: TRBJ1-2
abundance: .
d_gene: .
CDR3aa: CASSQKGDGYTF
CDR3nt: TGTGCCAGCAGCCAGAAGGGGGATGGCTACACCTTC

v_gene: TRBV24-1
j_gene: TRBJ2-7
abundance: .
d_gene: .
CDR3aa: CATSDPGLIYEQYF
CDR3nt: TGTGCCACCAGTGACCCCGGACTTATCTACGAGCAGTACTTC

v_gene: TRBV4-2
j_gene: TRBJ1-2
abundance: .
d_gene: .
CDR3aa: CASSLGRDYGYTF
CDR3nt: TGTGCCAGCAGCCTGGGCCGGGATTATGGCTACACCTTC

v_gene: TRBV5-6
j_gene: TRBJ1-4
abundance: .
d_gene: TRBD1
CDR3aa: CASSPDRGETNEKLFF
CDR3nt: TGTGCCAGCAGCCCGGACAGGGGGGAGACTAATGAAAAACTGTTTTTT

v_gene: TRBV9
j_gene: TRBJ1-5
abundance: .
d_gene: TRBD1
CDR3aa: CASSVKTKGQGSNQPQHF
CDR3nt: TGTGCCAGCAGCGTAAAGACCAAAGGACAGGGTAGCAATCAGCCCCAGCATTTT

v_gene: TRBV7-2
j_gene: TRBJ2-1
abundance: once
d_gene: .
CDR3aa: CASSPGGHQRVYEQFF
CDR3nt: TGTGCCAGCAGCCCAGGCGGTCACCAAAGGGTTTATGAGCAGTTCTTC

v_gene: TRBV7-8
j_gene: TRBJ2-3
abundance: few
d_gene: .
CDR3aa: CASSLEWADTQYF
CDR3nt: TGTGCCAGCAGCTTAGAATGGGCAGATACGCAGTATTTT

v_gene: TRBV5-1
j_gene: TRBJ2-5
abundance: .
d_gene: .
CDR3aa: CASSLRLGGLTETQYF
CDR3nt: TGCGCCAGCAGTTTGAGGTTGGGGGGCTTGACGGAGACCCAGTACTTC